Below, 5 T cell receptor beta chains from the same sample are listed, as sequenced in a study of human T cells and chemical hapten exposure. Time point defined: patch test 1, 2 weeks after DPC sensitization. Stated treatment: therapeutic diphenylcyclopropenone sensitization with weekly scalp DPC. A single record per CDR3 protein comes from TCRdb applying MiXCR to the RACE reads. The data contain more than 80,000 distinct CDR3 sequences, about 8% of them seen just once; the ten biggest clones take up around 1.5%. The sample here was whole blood, taken in connection with sensitization to the hapten diphenylcyclopropenone (DPC). These TCRs come from a woman aged 30 to 39 with alopecia areata. Some clones in this sample may be carry-over from other donors' samples.

This chain joins TRBV7-9 and TRBJ2-2; no clear D. Germline CDR1 reads SEHNR; CDR2 reads FQNEAQ (reference sequence). V gave up 5 bases and J gave up 3 bases, with 13 bases separating them. The CDR3 length is 15 residues. The CDR3 spells CASSPGPGDTGELFF. CDR3 coding DNA: TGTGCCAGCAGCCCTGGACCTGGGGACACCGGGGAGCTGTTTTTT.

This clonotype was recorded many times. The chain links TRBV5-1 to TRBJ2-3; D could derive from TRBD1 or TRBD2 (5 bases each). The germline CDR1 and CDR2 sequences are SGHRS and YFSETQ. CDR3 length: 15 amino acids. V was cut by 5 bases and J by 5 bases, with 18 bases left in between. CDR3 in DNA: TGCGCCAGCAGGTTTACCGGGACGGGTCAAGATACGCAGTATTTT. Its translation is CASRFTGTGQDTQYF.

This clonotype was counted many times. The chain carries TRBV12-3 or TRBV12-4 and TRBJ2-7; 12 bases agree with TRBD2. V lost 6 bases, J lost 4 bases, and 4 bases stayed unmatched. The CDR3 loop spans 14 amino acids. CDR3 amino acids: CASRETSGGYEQYF. The CDR3 coding sequence is TGTGCCAGCAGAGAGACTAGCGGGGGTTACGAGCAGTACTTC.

The table lists this clonotype with many counts. The rearrangement uses TRBV7-2 and TRBJ1-3; tentative D call: TRBD1 (6 bases). CDR1 and CDR2 (germline): SGHTA, FQGNSA. V was clipped by 5 bases and J by 0 bases, with 29 bases between them. The CDR3 is 21 amino acids. Here the CDR3 DNA reads TGTGCCAGCAGCCGACGCACAGGGCTTGGGCAGGGTACATTCTCTGGAAACACCATATATTTT. It yields the protein CASSRRTGLGQGTFSGNTIYF.

This clonotype was seen at least ten times. The chain couples TRBV20-1 to TRBJ1-4, with D possibly being TRBD1 (5 bases). Germline lookup yields CDR1 DFQATT and CDR2 SNEGSKA (reference sequence). With 6 bases removed from V and 7 bases from J, the gap between germline ends came to 12 bases. This CDR3 comprises 12 residues. The CDR3 region is CSAGELGEKLFF. In DNA form, the CDR3 reads TGCAGTGCAGGGGAGTTGGGTGAAAAACTGTTTTTT.